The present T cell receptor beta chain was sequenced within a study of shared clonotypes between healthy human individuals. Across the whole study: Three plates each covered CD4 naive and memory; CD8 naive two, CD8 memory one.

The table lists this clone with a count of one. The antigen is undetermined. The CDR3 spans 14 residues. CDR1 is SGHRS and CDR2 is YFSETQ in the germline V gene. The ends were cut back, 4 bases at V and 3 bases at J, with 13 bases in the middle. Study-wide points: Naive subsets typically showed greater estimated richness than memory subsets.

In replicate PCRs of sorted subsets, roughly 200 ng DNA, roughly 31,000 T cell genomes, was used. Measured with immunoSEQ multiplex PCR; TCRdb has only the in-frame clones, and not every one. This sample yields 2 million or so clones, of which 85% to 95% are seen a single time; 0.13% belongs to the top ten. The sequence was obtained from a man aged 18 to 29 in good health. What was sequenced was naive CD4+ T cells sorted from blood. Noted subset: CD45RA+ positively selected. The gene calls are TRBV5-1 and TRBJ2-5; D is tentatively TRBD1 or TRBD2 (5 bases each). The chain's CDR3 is CASSPGPQKETQYF. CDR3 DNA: TGCGCCAGCAGCCCGGGGCCCCAAAAAGAGACCCAGTACTTC.